The clone carrying this T cell receptor beta chain was detected once. The CDR3 totals 8 residues. From germline, CDR1 is MNHEY and CDR2 SVGAGI. Trimming removed 6 bases at V and 10 bases at J, with 4 bases between. TCRdb redid the calling of the RT-PCR reads with MiXCR, one entry per CDR3 protein. The data contain about 680,000 distinct CDR3 sequences, 14% of them singletons. This TCR came from a female donor in good health, serving as a healthy control. Sequenced sample: memory CD4+ T cells from blood. The chain is built from TRBV6-5 and TRBJ2-7, with unresolved D. The chain's CDR3 is CASRNQYF. CDR3 DNA sequence: TGTGCCAGCAGAAATCAGTACTTC.